Below, 7 T cell receptor beta chains from the same sample are listed, as sequenced in a study of shared clonotypes between healthy human individuals. TCRdb keeps only in-frame clones here, not all; method: immunoSEQ multiplex PCR. Altogether some 2.4 million clones are present, approximately 94% being singletons, with the ten largest covering roughly 0.36%. Input material: naive CD4+ T cells from PBMCs. Documented subset: CD45RA+ positively selected. These receptors originate from a man aged 18-30 years in good health. Some clones in this sample may be carry-over from other donors' samples.

The chain links TRBV18 to TRBJ2-5, with 7 nucleotides matching TRBD1. From germline, CDR1 is KGHSH and CDR2 LQKENI. After removal of 3 bases from V and 2 bases from J, the junction contained 12 bases not matched to a gene. The CDR3 consists of 17 residues. The CDR3 DNA follows: TGTGCCAGCTCACCTAGGGCAGGGGGAGCCCCTCAAGAGACCCAGTACTTC. Its translation: CASSPRAGGAPQETQYF.

V is TRBV11-2 and J is TRBJ2-3, with no clear D. This CDR3 region has 15 residues. Deletions cut 1 base from V and 2 bases from J, with 10 bases between. The germline V gene has CDR1 SGHAT and CDR2 FQNNGV. CDR3 DNA: TGTGCCAGCAGCTTAGGGGTGGGCCCCACAGATACGCAGTATTTT. Protein sequence: CASSLGVGPTDTQYF.

The chain has TRBV4-1 and TRBJ1-2; tentative D call: TRBD1 (5 bases). Germline V gene sequence: CDR1 MGHRA, CDR2 YSYEKL. The CDR3 spans 17 residues. Trimming cost V 0 bases and J 4 bases, with 18 bases left between them. For the CDR3, the DNA is TGCGCCAGCAGCCAAGATGTTGGTGCTGACGGGGGCTATGGCTACACCTTC. It codes for CASSQDVGADGGYGYTF.

This rearrangement joins TRBV7-2 to TRBJ1-4; D possibly corresponds to TRBD1 (5 bases). Trimming left V 5 bases short and J 10 bases short, with 17 bases between. The CDR3 totals 14 residues. In germline, CDR1 is SGHTA, CDR2 FQGNSA. Here the CDR3 DNA reads TGTGCCAGCAGCCCGGAGGGGTTGGATGGAAAACTGTTTTTT. It encodes CASSPEGLDGKLFF.

V gene TRBV14 combines with J gene TRBJ2-1, with no clear D. This CDR3 has 18 residues. Germline lookup yields CDR1 SGHDN and CDR2 FVKESK. V lost 0 bases, J lost 0 bases, and 15 bases lay in between. The CDR3 DNA is TGTGCCAGCAGCCAAGATAAGGACGGGCCGAGCTCCTACAATGAGCAGTTCTTC. Translation: CASSQDKDGPSSYNEQFF.

Only a few counts were recorded for this clone. The chain has TRBV7-9 and TRBJ1-5; no reliable D call. The CDR3 has 10 residues. Germline lookup yields CDR1 SEHNR and CDR2 FQNEAQ (reference sequence). V was pared by 8 bases and J by 5 bases, with 4 bases between. The CDR3, as DNA: TGTGCCAGCGGCGATCAGCCCCAGCATTTT. It translates to CASGDQPQHF.

This chain links TRBV5-1 with TRBJ1-1, with a tentative D call TRBD1 (6 bases). The CDR3 is made up of 13 amino acids. Trimming removed 4 bases from V and 10 bases from J, with 17 bases in between. Germline V CDR1 and CDR2: SGHRS, YFSETQ. CDR3 sequence: CASSPTEQGRAFF. CDR3 nucleotides: TGCGCCAGCAGCCCGACGGAACAGGGTAGAGCTTTCTTT. The full variable domain, rest sourced from reference TRBV5-1 and TRBJ1-1, is KAGVTQTPRYLIKTRGQQVTLSCSPISGHRSVSWYQQTPGQGLQFLFEYFSETQRNKGNFPGRFSGRQFSNSRSEMNVSTLELGDSALYLCASSPTEQGRAFFGQGTRLTVV.